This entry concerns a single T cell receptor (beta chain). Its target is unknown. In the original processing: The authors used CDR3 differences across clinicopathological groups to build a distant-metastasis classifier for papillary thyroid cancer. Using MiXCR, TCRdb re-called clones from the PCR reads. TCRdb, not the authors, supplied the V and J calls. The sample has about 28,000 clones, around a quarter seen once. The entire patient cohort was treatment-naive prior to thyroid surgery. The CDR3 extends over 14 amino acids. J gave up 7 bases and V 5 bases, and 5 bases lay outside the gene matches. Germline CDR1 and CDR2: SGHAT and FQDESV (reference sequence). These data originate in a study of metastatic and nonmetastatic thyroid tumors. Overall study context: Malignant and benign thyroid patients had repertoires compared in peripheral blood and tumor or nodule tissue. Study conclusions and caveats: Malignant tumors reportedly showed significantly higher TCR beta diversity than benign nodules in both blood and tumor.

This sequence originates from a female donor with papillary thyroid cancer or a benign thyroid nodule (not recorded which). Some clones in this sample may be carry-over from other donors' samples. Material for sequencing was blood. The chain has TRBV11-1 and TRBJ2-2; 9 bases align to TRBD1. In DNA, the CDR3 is TGTGCCAGCAGCGCGGGACAGGGAATCGGGGAGCTGTTTTTT. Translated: CASSAGQGIGELFF.